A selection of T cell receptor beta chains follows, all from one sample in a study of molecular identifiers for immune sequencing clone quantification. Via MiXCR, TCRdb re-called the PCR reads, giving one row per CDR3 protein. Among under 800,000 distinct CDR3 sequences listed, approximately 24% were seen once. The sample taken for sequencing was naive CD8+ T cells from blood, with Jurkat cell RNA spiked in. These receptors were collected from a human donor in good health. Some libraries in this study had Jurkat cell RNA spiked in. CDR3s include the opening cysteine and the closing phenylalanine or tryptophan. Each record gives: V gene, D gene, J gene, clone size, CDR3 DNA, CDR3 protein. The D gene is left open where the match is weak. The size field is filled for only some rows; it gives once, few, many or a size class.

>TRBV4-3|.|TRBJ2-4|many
TGCGCCAGCAGCCAAGATGCCTGGGCCTTACTAGCCAAAAACATTCAGTACTTC
CASSQDAWALLAKNIQYF
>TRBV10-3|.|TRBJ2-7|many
TGTGCCATCAGTGCAGGGGCCGCCTACGAGCAGTACTTC
CAISAGAAYEQYF
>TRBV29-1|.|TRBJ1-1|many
TGCAGCTCCCGAACCCATAACACTGAAGCTTTCTTT
CSSRTHNTEAFF
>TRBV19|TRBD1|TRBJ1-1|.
TGTGCCACCGTACAGGGGGCCTCTGAAGCTTTCTTT
CATVQGASEAFF
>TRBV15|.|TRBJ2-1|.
TGTGCCACCAGCAGAGTCGGGGGACCCAATGAGCAGTTCTTC
CATSRVGGPNEQFF
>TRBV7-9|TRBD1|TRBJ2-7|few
TGTGCCAGCAGCCTAAGTCCCGGGACAGGGAACGAGCAGTACTTC
CASSLSPGTGNEQYF
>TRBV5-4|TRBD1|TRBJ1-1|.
TGTGCCAGCAGCTCGGAAGGGACAGTGACTGAAGCTTTCTTT
CASSSEGTVTEAFF
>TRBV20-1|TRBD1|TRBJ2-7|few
TGCAGTGCTAGAGTTAAGGGGGACAGGGGGCTATACGAGCAGTACTTC
CSARVKGDRGLYEQYF
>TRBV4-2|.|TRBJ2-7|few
TGTGCCAGCAGCCAAGATATCGTGGCATACTACGAGCAGTACTTC
CASSQDIVAYYEQYF
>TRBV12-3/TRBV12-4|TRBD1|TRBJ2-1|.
TGTGCCAGCAGTCCCTGGGGACAGGGGCAGTACAATGAGCAGTTCTTC
CASSPWGQGQYNEQFF
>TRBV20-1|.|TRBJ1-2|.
TGCAGTGCTAGAGATCTGAGTGGTAACTATGGCTACACCTTC
CSARDLSGNYGYTF
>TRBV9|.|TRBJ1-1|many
TGTGCCAGCAGCGGGGTTGGGGGAAGCCAAGCTTTCTTT
CASSGVGGSQAFF
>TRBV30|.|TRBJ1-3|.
TGTGCCTGGAGTGGGGTGACTGGAACCACCATATATTTT
CAWSGVTGTTIYF
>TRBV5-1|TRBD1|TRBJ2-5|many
TGCGCCAGCAGCTTGGACAGGGGAAGATGGACCCAGTACTTC
CASSLDRGRWTQYF
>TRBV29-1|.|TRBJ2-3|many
TGCAGCGTTGAGGGATCTAGCACAGATACGCAGTATTTT
CSVEGSSTDTQYF
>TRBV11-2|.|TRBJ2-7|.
TGTGCCAGCAGCGGGTCGGAGTACTACGAGCAGTACTTC
CASSGSEYYEQYF
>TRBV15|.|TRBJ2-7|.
TGTGCCACCAGCAGAGAACAGGGAACCATCTACGAGCAGTACTTC
CATSREQGTIYEQYF
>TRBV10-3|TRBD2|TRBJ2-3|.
TGTGCCATCAGTGAGTCGGGAGGAGTAGCGGGAGGTCTCACCACAGATACGCAGTATTTT
CAISESGGVAGGLTTDTQYF
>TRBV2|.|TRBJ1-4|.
TGTGCCGGTGAGGGAGCAACTAATGAAAAACTGTTTTTT
CAGEGATNEKLFF
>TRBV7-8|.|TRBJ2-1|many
TGTGCCAGCAGCCTTTCGCGGAATGAGCAGTTCTTC
CASSLSRNEQFF
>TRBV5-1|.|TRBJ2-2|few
TGCGCCAGCAGCTTGGCGGCAGAGAAAGAAATAGTGCTGCCGACCGGGGAGCTGTTTTTT
CASSLAAEKEIVLPTGELFF
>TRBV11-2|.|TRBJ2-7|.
TGTGCCAGCAGCTTAGCGGTTTGGCGTCAGACCTACGAGCAGTACTTC
CASSLAVWRQTYEQYF
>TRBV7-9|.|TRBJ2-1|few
TGTGCCAGCAGCTCCCTACAGAATGAGCAGTTCTTC
CASSSLQNEQFF
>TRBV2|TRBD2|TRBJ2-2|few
TGTGCCAGCACCCCCGGGACTACCAACACCGGGGAGCTGTTTTTT
CASTPGTTNTGELFF
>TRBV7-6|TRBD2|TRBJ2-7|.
TGTGCCAGCAGCGCAGGGACTAGCGGGTTCTACGAGCAGTACTTC
CASSAGTSGFYEQYF
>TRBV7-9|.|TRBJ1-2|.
TGTGCCAGCAGCCCAGGACAGGGCTACACCTTC
CASSPGQGYTF
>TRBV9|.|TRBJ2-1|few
TGTGCCAGCAGCCGGACGTACTCCTACAATGAGCAGTTCTTC
CASSRTYSYNEQFF
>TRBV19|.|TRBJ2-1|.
TGTGCCAGTACCCCTGGGCAGCGGAACGAGCAGTTCTTC
CASTPGQRNEQFF
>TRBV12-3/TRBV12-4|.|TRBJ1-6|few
TGTGCCAGCAGTTTAGGGCCCCCACAAGGCTTCAGCTCCTATAATTCACCCCTCCACTTT
CASSLGPPQGFSSYNSPLHF
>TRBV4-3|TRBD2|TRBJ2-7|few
TGCGCCAGCAGTCAAGACGGCGGGGGATCCTACGAGCAGTACTTC
CASSQDGGGSYEQYF
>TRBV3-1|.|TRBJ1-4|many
TGTGCCAGCAGCCAAGATCTGACGCCAGCAGAAAAACTGTTTTTT
CASSQDLTPAEKLFF
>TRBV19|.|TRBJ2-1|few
TGTGCCAGTAGTATGGGAGGGGGCGGCACGGTCCATGAGCAGTTCTTC
CASSMGGGGTVHEQFF
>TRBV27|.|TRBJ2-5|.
TGTGCCAGCAGTTTTCTGGGTGACAGTTACCAAGAGACCCAGTACTTC
CASSFLGDSYQETQYF
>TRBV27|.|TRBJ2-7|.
TGTGCCAGCAGTTTTTCGGGACTCTACTACGAGCAGTACTTC
CASSFSGLYYEQYF
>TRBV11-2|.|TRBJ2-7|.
TGTGCCAGCAGCATCGCCGTAGACTCCTACGAGCAGTACTTC
CASSIAVDSYEQYF
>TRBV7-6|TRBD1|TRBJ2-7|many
TGTGCCAGCAGCCCCGCGACAGGGGCACAGGACGAGCAGTACTTC
CASSPATGAQDEQYF
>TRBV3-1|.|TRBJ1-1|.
TGTGCCAGCAGCCAAGGGCTCACGGGGTACCTGAACACTGAAGCTTTCTTT
CASSQGLTGYLNTEAFF
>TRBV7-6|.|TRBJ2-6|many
TGTGCCAGCAGCGAGGGGATCAGTGGAGGCATCTCTGGGGCCAACGTCCTGACTTTC
CASSEGISGGISGANVLTF
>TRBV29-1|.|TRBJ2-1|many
TGCAGCGTTGTACTAGTCTACAATGAGCAGTTCTTC
CSVVLVYNEQFF
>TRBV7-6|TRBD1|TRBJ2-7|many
TGTGCCAGCAGCTTAGAAATTGGGACAGAGACCTACGAGCAGTACTTC
CASSLEIGTETYEQYF
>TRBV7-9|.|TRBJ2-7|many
TGTGCCAGCAGCCGGACAGTTAGCTCCTACGAGCAGTACTTC
CASSRTVSSYEQYF
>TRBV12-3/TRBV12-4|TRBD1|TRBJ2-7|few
TGTGCCAGCAGTATCACAGGGGCCCACTACGAGCAGTACTTC
CASSITGAHYEQYF
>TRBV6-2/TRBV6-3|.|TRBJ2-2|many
TGTGCCAGCAGTTACTGGTCACCCACGGAGATTAACACCGGGGAGCTGTTTTTT
CASSYWSPTEINTGELFF
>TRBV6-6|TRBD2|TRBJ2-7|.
TGTGCCAGCGCGCCGGGACTAGCGGTCTACGAGCAGTACTTC
CASAPGLAVYEQYF
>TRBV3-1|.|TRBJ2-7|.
TGTGCCAGCAGCCAAGGGGTGCCCACCGCCTACGAGCGGTACTTC
CASSQGVPTAYERYF
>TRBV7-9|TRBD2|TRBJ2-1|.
TGTGCCAGCAGCTTAATAGCGGGGGGCCGCTCCTACAATGAGCAGTTCTTC
CASSLIAGGRSYNEQFF
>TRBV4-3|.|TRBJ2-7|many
TGCGCCAGCAGCCAAGATTTGGGGGACATCCCCGACCACGAGCAGTACTTC
CASSQDLGDIPDHEQYF